This T cell receptor (beta chain) appears in the sequencing data of a study of shared clonotypes between healthy human individuals. Germline CDR1 and CDR2: SGHNT and YYREEE (reference sequence). This CDR3 region has 15 residues. V lost 5 bases and J lost 0, with 15 bases in between. Sequencing was performed with immunoSEQ multiplex PCR; in TCRdb, only in-frame clones are kept and a portion is missing. The profile shows about 1.1 million clones, 60% to 80% of them singletons. Only Caucasian adults living in Nashville, Tennessee made up the donor group. The sample comprised memory CD4+ T cells from PBMCs. Specified subset: CD45RA-negative fraction. The receptor's source is a man younger than 35 in good health. Some clones in this sample may be carry-over from other donors' samples. V is TRBV5-4 and J is TRBJ2-7; D is possibly TRBD2 (6 bases). In DNA form, the CDR3 reads TGTGCCAGCAGACTTACTGGGGGGAGCTCCTACGAGCAGTACTTC. Amino acid sequence: CASRLTGGSSYEQYF.